A single sample gave rise to the 7 T cell receptor beta chains below, sequenced in a study of T cell responses to AZD1222 COVID-19 vaccine (dated by TCRdb to about 2021). Per the publication, the time point label means: baseline before first vaccination. The method was the immunoSEQ multiplex PCR assay. Here the immuneACCESS table is served through TCRdb, limited to in-frame sequences with V and J called. Missing clones are a known gap in these copies; in checked studies unresolved V genes cover under half, and the rest lacks a known reason. In all, the sample holds some 130,000 clones, and over 90% of those were seen once. The ten largest account for roughly 0.9% of the sample. The starting material was peripheral blood, obtained on day 0 of AZD1222 vaccination. The origin of the receptors is an adult in good health.

V and J are TRBV3-1 (or the pseudogene TRBV3-2) and TRBJ2-7; possible D gene TRBD2, 6 bases. Deletions cut 4 bases from V and 0 bases from J, with 13 bases between. There are 15 residues in the CDR3. Germline values: CDR1 LGHDT, CDR2 YNNKEL (reference sequence). CDR3 protein: CASSPFGGDSYEQYF. DNA of the CDR3: TGTGCCAGCAGCCCCTTTGGCGGGGACTCCTACGAGCAGTACTTC.

The CDR3: CASSYPTGPNEKLFF. CDR3 nucleotide sequence: TGTGCCAGCAGCTACCCGACAGGGCCTAATGAAAAACTGTTTTTT. The rearrangement links TRBV7-9 to TRBJ1-4; 7 positions agree with TRBD1. Germline CDR1 reads SEHNR; CDR2 reads FQNEAQ (reference sequence). The CDR3 spans 15 residues. The V and J ends lost 4 bases and 3 bases, in that order; junction bases with no gene match: 5.

The chain has TRBV27 and TRBJ2-7; 10 bases line up with TRBD1. Germline V lookup: CDR1 MNHEY, CDR2 SMNVEV (reference sequence). V dropped 6 bases and J dropped 3; count of bases not matched to a gene: 5. This CDR3 is 14 amino acids long. The CDR3 region is CASRPTGGGYEQYF. CDR3 in DNA: TGTGCCAGCAGACCGACAGGGGGCGGCTACGAGCAGTACTTC.

The genes are TRBV10-3 and TRBJ1-6, with D possibly TRBD1 on 5 matching bases. V was shortened by 10 bases and J by 5 bases, with 12 bases between the two germline ends. The germline gives CDR1 ENHRY, CDR2 SYGVKD. The CDR3 has 13 amino acids. CDR3 region: CATSGVNNSPLHF. CDR3 DNA: TGTGCCACGTCGGGGGTAAATAATTCACCCCTCCACTTT.

J is TRBJ2-5 and V is TRBV5-1; D remains unclear. Trimming stripped 0 bases from V and 5 bases from J, with 8 bases between. Germline V lookup: CDR1 SGHRS, CDR2 YFSETQ. This CDR3 has 13 residues. CDR3 sequence: CASSLDRAETQYF. The CDR3 DNA follows: TGCGCCAGCAGCTTGGACCGAGCGGAGACCCAGTACTTC.

About this clone itself: One end of the junction is discordant with germline, which a read error may explain. This chain links TRBV7-3 with TRBJ2-1, with TRBD1 as a possible D gene (6 bases). The CDR3 loop spans 12 amino acids. Looked up from germline, CDR1 is SGHTA and CDR2 is FQGTGA. For the CDR3, the DNA is TGTGCCAGCAGCTTAAACAGGGCTGAGAAGTTCTTC. Amino acid sequence: CASSLNRAEKFF.

V usage is TRBV27 and J usage is TRBJ1-2; 8 nucleotides match TRBD1. V was clipped by 6 bases and J by 4 bases; unmatched bases: 10. The germline CDR1 and CDR2 sequences are MNHEY and SMNVEV (reference sequence). The CDR3 runs 15 residues. In DNA, the CDR3 is TGTGCCAGCAGCAAAGGGTCGGACAGGGTCTATGGCTACACCTTC. This codes for CASSKGSDRVYGYTF.